Sequencing of this T cell receptor (beta chain) was carried out in a study of shared clonotypes between healthy human individuals. Findings and caveats of the study: Rarefaction curves obtained for sorted subsets showed sequencing incomplete despite large depth.

Comment on this clone: Antigen specificity is unknown.

The CDR3 is 11 residues long. The V gene end was trimmed by 6 bases and the J gene end by 4 bases; junction bases not matched to a gene: 2. CDR1 is DFQATT and CDR2 is SNEGSKA in the germline V gene (reference sequence). Measured with immunoSEQ multiplex PCR; TCRdb has only the in-frame clones, and not every one. This sample has 2 million to 2.5 million clones; over 90% occur once, and the top ten carry 0.3% to 0.4%. This clonotype was sampled from a man aged 18 to 35 in good health. Some clones in this sample may be carry-over from other donors' samples. V is TRBV20-1 and J is TRBJ2-7; 8 bases are a match to TRBD1. Material for sequencing was naive CD4+ T cells from PBMCs. Stated subset: CD45RA+ positively selected. In nucleotides, the CDR3 is TGCAGTGCCCACAGGGGGTACGAGCAGTACTTC. This encodes CSAHRGYEQYF.